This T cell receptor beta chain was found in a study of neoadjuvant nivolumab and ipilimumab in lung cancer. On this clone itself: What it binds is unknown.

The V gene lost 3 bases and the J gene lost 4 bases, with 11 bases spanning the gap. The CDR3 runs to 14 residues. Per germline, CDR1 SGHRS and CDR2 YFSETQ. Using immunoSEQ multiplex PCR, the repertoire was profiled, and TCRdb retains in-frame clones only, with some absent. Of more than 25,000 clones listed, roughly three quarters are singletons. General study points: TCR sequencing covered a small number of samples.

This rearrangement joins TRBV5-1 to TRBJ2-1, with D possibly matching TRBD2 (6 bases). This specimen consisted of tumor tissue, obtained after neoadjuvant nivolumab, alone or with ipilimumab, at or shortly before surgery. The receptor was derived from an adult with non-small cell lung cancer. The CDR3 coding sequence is TGCGCCAGCAGCTCGACGACTAGTTACAATGAGCAGTTCTTC. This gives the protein CASSSTTSYNEQFF.